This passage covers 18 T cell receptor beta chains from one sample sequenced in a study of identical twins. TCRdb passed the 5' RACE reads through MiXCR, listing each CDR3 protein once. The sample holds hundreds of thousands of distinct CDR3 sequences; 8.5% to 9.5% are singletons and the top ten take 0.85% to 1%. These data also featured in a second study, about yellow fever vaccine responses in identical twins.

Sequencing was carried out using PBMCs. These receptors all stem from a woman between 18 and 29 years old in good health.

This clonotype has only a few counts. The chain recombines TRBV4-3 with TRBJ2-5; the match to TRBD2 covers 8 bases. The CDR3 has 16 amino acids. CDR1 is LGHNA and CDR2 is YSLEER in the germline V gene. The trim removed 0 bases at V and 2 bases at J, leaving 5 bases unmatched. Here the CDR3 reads CASSQEGTREQETQYF. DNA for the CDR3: TGCGCCAGCAGCCAAGAGGGGACTAGAGAACAAGAGACCCAGTACTTC.

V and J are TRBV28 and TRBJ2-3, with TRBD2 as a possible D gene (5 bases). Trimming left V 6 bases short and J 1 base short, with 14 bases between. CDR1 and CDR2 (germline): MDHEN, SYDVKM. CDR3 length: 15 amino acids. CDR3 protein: CASSPHQAGTDTQYF. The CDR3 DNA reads TGTGCCAGCAGCCCCCACCAAGCGGGCACAGATACGCAGTATTTT.

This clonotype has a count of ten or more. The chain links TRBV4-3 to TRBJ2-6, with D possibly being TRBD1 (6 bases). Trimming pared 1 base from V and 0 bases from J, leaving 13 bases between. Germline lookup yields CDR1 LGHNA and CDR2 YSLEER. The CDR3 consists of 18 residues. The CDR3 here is CASSQADRVTSGANVLTF. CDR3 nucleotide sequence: TGCGCCAGCAGCCAAGCGGACAGAGTTACCTCTGGGGCCAACGTCCTGACTTTC.

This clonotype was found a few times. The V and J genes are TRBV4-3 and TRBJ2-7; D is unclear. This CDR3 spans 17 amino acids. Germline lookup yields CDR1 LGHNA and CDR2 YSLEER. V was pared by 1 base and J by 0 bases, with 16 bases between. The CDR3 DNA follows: TGCGCCAGCAGCCAAGGAAGCCCATTTGACACCTCCTACGAGCAGTACTTC. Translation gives CASSQGSPFDTSYEQYF.

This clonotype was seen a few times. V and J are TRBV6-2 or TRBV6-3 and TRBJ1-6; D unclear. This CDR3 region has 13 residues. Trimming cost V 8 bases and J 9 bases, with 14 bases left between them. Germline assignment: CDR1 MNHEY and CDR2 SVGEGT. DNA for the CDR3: TGTGCCAGCGAGGAGTTGGGGAGTTCACCCCTCCACTTT. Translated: CASEELGSSPLHF.

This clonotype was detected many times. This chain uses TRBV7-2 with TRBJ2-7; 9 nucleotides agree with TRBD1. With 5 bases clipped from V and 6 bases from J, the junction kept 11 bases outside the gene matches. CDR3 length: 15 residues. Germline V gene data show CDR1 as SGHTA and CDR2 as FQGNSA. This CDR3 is CASSRTGTGFREQYF. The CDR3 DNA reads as TGTGCCAGCAGCCGTACCGGGACAGGGTTTCGCGAGCAGTACTTC.

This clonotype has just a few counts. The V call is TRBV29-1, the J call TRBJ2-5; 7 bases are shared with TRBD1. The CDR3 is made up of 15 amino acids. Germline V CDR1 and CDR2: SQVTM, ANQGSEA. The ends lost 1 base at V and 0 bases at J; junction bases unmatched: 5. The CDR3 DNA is TGCAGCGTTGAAGGACAGGGTTGGTACCAAGAGACCCAGTACTTC. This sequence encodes CSVEGQGWYQETQYF.

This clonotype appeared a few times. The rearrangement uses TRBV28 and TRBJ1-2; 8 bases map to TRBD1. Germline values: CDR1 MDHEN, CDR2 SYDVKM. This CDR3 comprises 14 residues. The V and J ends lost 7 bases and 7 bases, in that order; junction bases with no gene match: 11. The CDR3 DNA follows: TGTGCCAGCAAGATGGGACAGGCAAACCGTGGCTACACCTTC. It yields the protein CASKMGQANRGYTF.

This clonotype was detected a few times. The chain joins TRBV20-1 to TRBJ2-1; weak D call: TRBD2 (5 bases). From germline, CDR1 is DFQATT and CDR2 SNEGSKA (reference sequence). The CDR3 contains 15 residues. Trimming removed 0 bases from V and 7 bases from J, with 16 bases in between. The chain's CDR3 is CSARDVRRRVNEQFF. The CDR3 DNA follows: TGCAGTGCTAGAGATGTCCGTCGGCGGGTAAATGAGCAGTTCTTC.

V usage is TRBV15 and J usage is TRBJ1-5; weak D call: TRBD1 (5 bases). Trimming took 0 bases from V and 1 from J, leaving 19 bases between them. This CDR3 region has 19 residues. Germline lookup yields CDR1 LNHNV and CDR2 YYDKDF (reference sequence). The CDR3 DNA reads TGTGCCACCAGCAGAGATTCGGTCCGGGACCGGCCGAGCAATCAGCCCCAGCATTTT. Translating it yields CATSRDSVRDRPSNQPQHF.

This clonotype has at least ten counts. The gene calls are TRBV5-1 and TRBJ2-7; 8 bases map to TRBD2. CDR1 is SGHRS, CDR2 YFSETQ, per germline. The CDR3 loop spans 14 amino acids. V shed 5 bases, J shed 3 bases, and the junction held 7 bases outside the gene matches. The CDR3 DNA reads TGCGCCAGCAGGCCGGGACTAGAAGGCTACGAGCAGTACTTC. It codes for CASRPGLEGYEQYF.

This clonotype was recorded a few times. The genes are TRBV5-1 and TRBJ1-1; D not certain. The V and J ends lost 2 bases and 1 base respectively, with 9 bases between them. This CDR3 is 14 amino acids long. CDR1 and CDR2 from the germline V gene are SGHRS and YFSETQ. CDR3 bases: TGCGCCAGCAGCTTTCAGATCGGGAACACTGAAGCTTTCTTT. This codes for CASSFQIGNTEAFF. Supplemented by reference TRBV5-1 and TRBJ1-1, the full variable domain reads KAGVTQTPRYLIKTRGQQVTLSCSPISGHRSVSWYQQTPGQGLQFLFEYFSETQRNKGNFPGRFSGRQFSNSRSEMNVSTLELGDSALYLCASSFQIGNTEAFFGQGTRLTVV.

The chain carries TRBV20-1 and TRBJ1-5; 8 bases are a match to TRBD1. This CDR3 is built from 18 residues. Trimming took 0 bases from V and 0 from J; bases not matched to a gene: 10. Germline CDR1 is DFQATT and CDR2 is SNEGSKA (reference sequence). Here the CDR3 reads CSARDRDRGASSNQPQHF. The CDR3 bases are TGCAGTGCTAGAGATAGAGACAGGGGCGCTTCTAGCAATCAGCCCCAGCATTTT.

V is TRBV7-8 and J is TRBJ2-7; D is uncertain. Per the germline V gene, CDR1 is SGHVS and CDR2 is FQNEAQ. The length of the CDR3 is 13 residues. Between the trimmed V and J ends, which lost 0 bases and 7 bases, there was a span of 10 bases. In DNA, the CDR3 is TGTGCCAGCAGCTTAGCGGGAATACGGGAGCAGTACTTC. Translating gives CASSLAGIREQYF.

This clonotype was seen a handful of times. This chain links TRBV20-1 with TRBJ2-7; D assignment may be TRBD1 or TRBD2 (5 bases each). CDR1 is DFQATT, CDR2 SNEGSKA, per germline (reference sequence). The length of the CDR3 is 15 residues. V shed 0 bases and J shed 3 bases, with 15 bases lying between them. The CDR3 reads CSARDYDRGFYEQYF. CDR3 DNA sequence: TGCAGTGCTAGAGATTATGACAGAGGGTTCTACGAGCAGTACTTC.

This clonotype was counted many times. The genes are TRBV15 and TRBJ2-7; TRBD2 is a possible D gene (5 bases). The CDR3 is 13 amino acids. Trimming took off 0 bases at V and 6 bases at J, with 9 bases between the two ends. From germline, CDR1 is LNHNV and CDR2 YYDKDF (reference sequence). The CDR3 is CATSRDRGSEQYF. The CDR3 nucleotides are TGTGCCACCAGCAGAGATCGGGGTAGCGAGCAGTACTTC.

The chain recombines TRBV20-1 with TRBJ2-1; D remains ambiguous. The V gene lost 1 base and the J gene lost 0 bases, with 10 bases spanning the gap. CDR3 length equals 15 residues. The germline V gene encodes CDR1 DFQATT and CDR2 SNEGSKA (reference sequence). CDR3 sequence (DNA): TGCAGTGCTAGAGCGCTATCAAGCTCCTACAATGAGCAGTTCTTC. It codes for CSARALSSSYNEQFF.

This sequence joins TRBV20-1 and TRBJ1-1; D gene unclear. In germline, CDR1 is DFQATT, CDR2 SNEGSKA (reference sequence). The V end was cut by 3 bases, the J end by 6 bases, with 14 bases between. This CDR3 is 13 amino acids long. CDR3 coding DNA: TGCAGTGCTAGGGACCGTTTAACCCCTGAAGCTTTCTTT. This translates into CSARDRLTPEAFF.